These 18 T cell receptor beta chains came from one sample sequenced in a study of blood T cell repertoires in COVID-19. Assay: immunoSEQ multiplex PCR; the TCRdb copy retains only in-frame clones and omits some. The table includes nearly 200,000 clones, roughly 90% detected once. Sequenced: PBMCs or T cells enriched from blood (not recorded which). The receptors originated from a woman aged 18-29 years who had recovered from COVID-19.

The gene calls are TRBV2 and TRBJ2-3; 9 bases map to TRBD2. V lost 8 bases to trimming and J lost 2 bases; unmatched junction nucleotides: 11. Germline CDR1 reads SNHLY; CDR2 reads FYNNEI. The CDR3 consists of 16 residues. Here the CDR3 DNA reads TGTGCCAGCCTAGAGGGGACTAGCCTAAACACAGATACGCAGTATTTT. This codes for CASLEGTSLNTDTQYF.

This rearrangement joins TRBV29-1 to TRBJ1-1, with D unresolved. The CDR3 length is 13 residues. Germline lookup yields CDR1 SQVTM and CDR2 ANQGSEA. The ends were cut back, 4 bases at V and 4 bases at J, with 13 bases in the middle. The CDR3 DNA reads TGCAGCGTTGGAAGAGGAGGGAGCACTGAAGCTTTCTTT. It yields the protein CSVGRGGSTEAFF.

The rearrangement joins TRBV4-1 to TRBJ1-1; D is undetermined. Deletions cut 4 bases from V and 5 bases from J, with 17 bases between. CDR3 length: 15 amino acids. Germline CDR1 reads MGHRA; CDR2 reads YSYEKL. DNA for the CDR3: TGCGCCAGCAGCCCCGGGAGGTGGGAAAAGACTGAAGCTTTCTTT. This sequence encodes CASSPGRWEKTEAFF.

This chain joins TRBV3-1 (or the pseudogene TRBV3-2) and TRBJ1-4; 7 bases map to TRBD1. In germline, CDR1 is LGHDT, CDR2 YNNKEL (reference sequence). The CDR3 has 19 amino acids. Germline trimming cut 0 bases from V and 1 base from J; bases unmatched to any gene: 11. CDR3 region: CASSQDVVTGWGTNEKLFF. The CDR3 bases are TGTGCCAGCAGCCAAGACGTAGTGACAGGGTGGGGAACTAATGAAAAACTGTTTTTT.

This clone was picked up one time. The chain uses TRBV6-5 and TRBJ1-4; 8 bases are shared with TRBD1. The germline CDR1 and CDR2 sequences are MNHEY and SVGAGI. The CDR3 is 14 residues long. V shed 6 bases and J 4 bases; nucleotides not matched to a gene: 4. The CDR3 DNA sequence: TGTGCCAGCAGCACAGGGGGGGTTAATGAAAAACTGTTTTTT. Residues: CASSTGGVNEKLFF.

The chain carries TRBV28 and TRBJ2-7; D might be TRBD1 (6 bases). The CDR3 runs 13 residues. V lost 8 bases and J 0 bases, leaving 11 bases between the germline ends. Germline CDR1 reads MDHEN; CDR2 reads SYDVKM. The CDR3 here is CASLGQPSYEQYF. The CDR3 DNA follows: TGTGCCAGCCTCGGACAGCCCTCCTACGAGCAGTACTTC.

The chain employs TRBV19 and TRBJ1-3; D is perhaps TRBD1 (6 bases). CDR1 is LNHDA, CDR2 SQIVND, per germline (reference sequence). Trimming removed 6 bases from V and 4 bases from J, with 19 bases in between. The CDR3 contains 16 residues. This CDR3 reads CASSPNRVFWGNTIYF. The CDR3 nucleotides are TGTGCCAGTAGCCCCAACAGGGTATTTTGGGGAAACACCATATATTTT.

The rearrangement uses TRBV18 and TRBJ2-7; 9 nucleotides match TRBD1. This CDR3 has 15 amino acids. V lost 2 bases, J lost 5 bases, and 7 bases stayed unmatched. Germline assignment: CDR1 KGHSH and CDR2 LQKENI. CDR3 coding DNA: TGTGCCAGCTCACCAGCCGGGACAGGGTTACACGAGCAGTACTTC. This sequence encodes CASSPAGTGLHEQYF.

The table lists this clone with a few counts. J is TRBJ1-1 and V is TRBV28, with 7 bases that match TRBD1. The CDR3 is 15 residues long. The trim removed 5 bases at V and 4 bases at J, leaving 10 bases unmatched. Germline V gene lookup returns CDR1 MDHEN and CDR2 SYDVKM. CDR3 DNA sequence: TGTGCCAGCAGTCCAGACAGGGAGAAGGTCACTGAAGCTTTCTTT. This codes for CASSPDREKVTEAFF.

The chain links TRBV10-3 to TRBJ1-6; no clear D. The CDR3 runs 12 residues. Per the germline V gene, CDR1 is ENHRY and CDR2 is SYGVKD. V gave up 3 bases and J gave up 9 bases, with 6 bases separating them. CDR3 loop: CAISDGLSPLHF. The CDR3 DNA follows: TGTGCCATCAGTGATGGGCTTTCACCCCTCCACTTT.

V gene TRBV3-1 (or the pseudogene TRBV3-2) combines with J gene TRBJ2-2, with TRBD2 matching over 12 bases. The J segment lost 5 bases and the V segment lost 4 bases, leaving 5 bases of the junction unmatched. The V gene's germline CDR1 is LGHDT and CDR2 YNNKEL (reference sequence). CDR3 length: 16 residues. The CDR3 is CASSPVGLAGTGELFF. For the CDR3, the DNA is TGTGCCAGCAGCCCGGTAGGACTAGCGGGGACCGGGGAGCTGTTTTTT.

This clone appeared many times. CDR3 coding DNA: TGTGCCAGCAGCTTGGAGGGCCTCCCCGGCGAGCAGTACTTC. It encodes CASSLEGLPGEQYF. The chain couples TRBV2 to TRBJ2-7; D perhaps matches TRBD2 (6 bases). In germline, CDR1 is SNHLY, CDR2 FYNNEI. The CDR3 has 14 amino acids. V was shortened by 6 bases and J by 6 bases, with 18 bases between the two germline ends.

This clone appeared once. The J gene is TRBJ2-7, the V gene TRBV2, with 7 positions matching TRBD1. The CDR3 runs 15 residues. V lost 1 base, J lost 3 bases, and 6 bases stayed unmatched. CDR1 and CDR2 from the germline V gene are SNHLY and FYNNEI. This CDR3 reads CASSEEGALIYEQYF. CDR3 nucleotide sequence: TGTGCCAGCAGTGAAGAGGGGGCCTTAATCTACGAGCAGTACTTC.

The V call is TRBV20-1, the J call TRBJ2-5, with TRBD2 matching over 10 bases. The junction had 8 bases not matched to a gene; V was cut back by 3 bases and J by 4 bases. CDR1 DFQATT and CDR2 SNEGSKA come from the germline V gene (reference sequence). The CDR3 extends over 15 amino acids. The CDR3 DNA follows: TGCAGTGCTAGTGTGCGTAGCGGGGGGAGAGAGACCCAGTACTTC. Its protein product is CSASVRSGGRETQYF.

This chain uses TRBV10-1 with TRBJ2-3, with D perhaps matching TRBD1 (6 bases). The V gene's germline CDR1 is WNHNN and CDR2 SYGVQD (reference sequence). CDR3 length equals 17 residues. Trimming pared 7 bases from V and 0 bases from J, leaving 20 bases between. CDR3 nucleotides: TGCGCCAGCACCCCGTCCGAGGGGGACGGGAGCACAGATACGCAGTATTTT. This codes for CASTPSEGDGSTDTQYF.

This chain's CDR3 is CASSLAAGTGKNLGGYTF. CDR3 coding DNA: TGTGCCAGCAGCTTAGCGGCGGGGACAGGGAAGAATCTGGGGGGCTACACCTTC. The chain employs TRBV7-6 and TRBJ1-2; 9 bases match TRBD1. CDR1 and CDR2 (germline): SGHVS, FNYEAQ. CDR3 length equals 18 residues. V gave up 0 bases and J gave up 8 bases; unmatched junction bases: 16.

The chain's CDR3 is CASSQEVGGANVLTF. In nucleotides, the CDR3 is TGTGCCAGCAGCCAGGAGGTGGGGGGGGCCAACGTCCTGACTTTC. The V gene is TRBV6-5, the J gene TRBJ2-6, with a possible D match to TRBD2 (5 bases). Deletions cut 6 bases from V and 4 bases from J, with 13 bases between. Germline V gene sequence: CDR1 MNHEY, CDR2 SVGAGI. CDR3 length: 15 residues.

The chain couples TRBV7-3 to TRBJ2-3; 7 bases align to TRBD2. Germline CDR1 reads SGHTA; CDR2 reads FQGTGA. CDR3 length equals 16 residues. Losses at the gene ends were 1 base for V and 1 base for J; bases not matched to a gene: 5. The CDR3 sequence is CASSLKLAGGTDTQYF. The CDR3 nucleotides are TGTGCCAGCAGCTTAAAGTTGGCGGGGGGCACAGATACGCAGTATTTT. The full variable domain, with the rest looked up from reference TRBV7-3 and TRBJ2-3, is GAGVSQTPSNKVTEKGKYVELRCDPISGHTALYWYRQSLGQGPEFLIYFQGTGAADDSGLPNDRFFAVRPEGSVSTLKIQRTERGDSAVYLCASSLKLAGGTDTQYFGPGTRLTVL.